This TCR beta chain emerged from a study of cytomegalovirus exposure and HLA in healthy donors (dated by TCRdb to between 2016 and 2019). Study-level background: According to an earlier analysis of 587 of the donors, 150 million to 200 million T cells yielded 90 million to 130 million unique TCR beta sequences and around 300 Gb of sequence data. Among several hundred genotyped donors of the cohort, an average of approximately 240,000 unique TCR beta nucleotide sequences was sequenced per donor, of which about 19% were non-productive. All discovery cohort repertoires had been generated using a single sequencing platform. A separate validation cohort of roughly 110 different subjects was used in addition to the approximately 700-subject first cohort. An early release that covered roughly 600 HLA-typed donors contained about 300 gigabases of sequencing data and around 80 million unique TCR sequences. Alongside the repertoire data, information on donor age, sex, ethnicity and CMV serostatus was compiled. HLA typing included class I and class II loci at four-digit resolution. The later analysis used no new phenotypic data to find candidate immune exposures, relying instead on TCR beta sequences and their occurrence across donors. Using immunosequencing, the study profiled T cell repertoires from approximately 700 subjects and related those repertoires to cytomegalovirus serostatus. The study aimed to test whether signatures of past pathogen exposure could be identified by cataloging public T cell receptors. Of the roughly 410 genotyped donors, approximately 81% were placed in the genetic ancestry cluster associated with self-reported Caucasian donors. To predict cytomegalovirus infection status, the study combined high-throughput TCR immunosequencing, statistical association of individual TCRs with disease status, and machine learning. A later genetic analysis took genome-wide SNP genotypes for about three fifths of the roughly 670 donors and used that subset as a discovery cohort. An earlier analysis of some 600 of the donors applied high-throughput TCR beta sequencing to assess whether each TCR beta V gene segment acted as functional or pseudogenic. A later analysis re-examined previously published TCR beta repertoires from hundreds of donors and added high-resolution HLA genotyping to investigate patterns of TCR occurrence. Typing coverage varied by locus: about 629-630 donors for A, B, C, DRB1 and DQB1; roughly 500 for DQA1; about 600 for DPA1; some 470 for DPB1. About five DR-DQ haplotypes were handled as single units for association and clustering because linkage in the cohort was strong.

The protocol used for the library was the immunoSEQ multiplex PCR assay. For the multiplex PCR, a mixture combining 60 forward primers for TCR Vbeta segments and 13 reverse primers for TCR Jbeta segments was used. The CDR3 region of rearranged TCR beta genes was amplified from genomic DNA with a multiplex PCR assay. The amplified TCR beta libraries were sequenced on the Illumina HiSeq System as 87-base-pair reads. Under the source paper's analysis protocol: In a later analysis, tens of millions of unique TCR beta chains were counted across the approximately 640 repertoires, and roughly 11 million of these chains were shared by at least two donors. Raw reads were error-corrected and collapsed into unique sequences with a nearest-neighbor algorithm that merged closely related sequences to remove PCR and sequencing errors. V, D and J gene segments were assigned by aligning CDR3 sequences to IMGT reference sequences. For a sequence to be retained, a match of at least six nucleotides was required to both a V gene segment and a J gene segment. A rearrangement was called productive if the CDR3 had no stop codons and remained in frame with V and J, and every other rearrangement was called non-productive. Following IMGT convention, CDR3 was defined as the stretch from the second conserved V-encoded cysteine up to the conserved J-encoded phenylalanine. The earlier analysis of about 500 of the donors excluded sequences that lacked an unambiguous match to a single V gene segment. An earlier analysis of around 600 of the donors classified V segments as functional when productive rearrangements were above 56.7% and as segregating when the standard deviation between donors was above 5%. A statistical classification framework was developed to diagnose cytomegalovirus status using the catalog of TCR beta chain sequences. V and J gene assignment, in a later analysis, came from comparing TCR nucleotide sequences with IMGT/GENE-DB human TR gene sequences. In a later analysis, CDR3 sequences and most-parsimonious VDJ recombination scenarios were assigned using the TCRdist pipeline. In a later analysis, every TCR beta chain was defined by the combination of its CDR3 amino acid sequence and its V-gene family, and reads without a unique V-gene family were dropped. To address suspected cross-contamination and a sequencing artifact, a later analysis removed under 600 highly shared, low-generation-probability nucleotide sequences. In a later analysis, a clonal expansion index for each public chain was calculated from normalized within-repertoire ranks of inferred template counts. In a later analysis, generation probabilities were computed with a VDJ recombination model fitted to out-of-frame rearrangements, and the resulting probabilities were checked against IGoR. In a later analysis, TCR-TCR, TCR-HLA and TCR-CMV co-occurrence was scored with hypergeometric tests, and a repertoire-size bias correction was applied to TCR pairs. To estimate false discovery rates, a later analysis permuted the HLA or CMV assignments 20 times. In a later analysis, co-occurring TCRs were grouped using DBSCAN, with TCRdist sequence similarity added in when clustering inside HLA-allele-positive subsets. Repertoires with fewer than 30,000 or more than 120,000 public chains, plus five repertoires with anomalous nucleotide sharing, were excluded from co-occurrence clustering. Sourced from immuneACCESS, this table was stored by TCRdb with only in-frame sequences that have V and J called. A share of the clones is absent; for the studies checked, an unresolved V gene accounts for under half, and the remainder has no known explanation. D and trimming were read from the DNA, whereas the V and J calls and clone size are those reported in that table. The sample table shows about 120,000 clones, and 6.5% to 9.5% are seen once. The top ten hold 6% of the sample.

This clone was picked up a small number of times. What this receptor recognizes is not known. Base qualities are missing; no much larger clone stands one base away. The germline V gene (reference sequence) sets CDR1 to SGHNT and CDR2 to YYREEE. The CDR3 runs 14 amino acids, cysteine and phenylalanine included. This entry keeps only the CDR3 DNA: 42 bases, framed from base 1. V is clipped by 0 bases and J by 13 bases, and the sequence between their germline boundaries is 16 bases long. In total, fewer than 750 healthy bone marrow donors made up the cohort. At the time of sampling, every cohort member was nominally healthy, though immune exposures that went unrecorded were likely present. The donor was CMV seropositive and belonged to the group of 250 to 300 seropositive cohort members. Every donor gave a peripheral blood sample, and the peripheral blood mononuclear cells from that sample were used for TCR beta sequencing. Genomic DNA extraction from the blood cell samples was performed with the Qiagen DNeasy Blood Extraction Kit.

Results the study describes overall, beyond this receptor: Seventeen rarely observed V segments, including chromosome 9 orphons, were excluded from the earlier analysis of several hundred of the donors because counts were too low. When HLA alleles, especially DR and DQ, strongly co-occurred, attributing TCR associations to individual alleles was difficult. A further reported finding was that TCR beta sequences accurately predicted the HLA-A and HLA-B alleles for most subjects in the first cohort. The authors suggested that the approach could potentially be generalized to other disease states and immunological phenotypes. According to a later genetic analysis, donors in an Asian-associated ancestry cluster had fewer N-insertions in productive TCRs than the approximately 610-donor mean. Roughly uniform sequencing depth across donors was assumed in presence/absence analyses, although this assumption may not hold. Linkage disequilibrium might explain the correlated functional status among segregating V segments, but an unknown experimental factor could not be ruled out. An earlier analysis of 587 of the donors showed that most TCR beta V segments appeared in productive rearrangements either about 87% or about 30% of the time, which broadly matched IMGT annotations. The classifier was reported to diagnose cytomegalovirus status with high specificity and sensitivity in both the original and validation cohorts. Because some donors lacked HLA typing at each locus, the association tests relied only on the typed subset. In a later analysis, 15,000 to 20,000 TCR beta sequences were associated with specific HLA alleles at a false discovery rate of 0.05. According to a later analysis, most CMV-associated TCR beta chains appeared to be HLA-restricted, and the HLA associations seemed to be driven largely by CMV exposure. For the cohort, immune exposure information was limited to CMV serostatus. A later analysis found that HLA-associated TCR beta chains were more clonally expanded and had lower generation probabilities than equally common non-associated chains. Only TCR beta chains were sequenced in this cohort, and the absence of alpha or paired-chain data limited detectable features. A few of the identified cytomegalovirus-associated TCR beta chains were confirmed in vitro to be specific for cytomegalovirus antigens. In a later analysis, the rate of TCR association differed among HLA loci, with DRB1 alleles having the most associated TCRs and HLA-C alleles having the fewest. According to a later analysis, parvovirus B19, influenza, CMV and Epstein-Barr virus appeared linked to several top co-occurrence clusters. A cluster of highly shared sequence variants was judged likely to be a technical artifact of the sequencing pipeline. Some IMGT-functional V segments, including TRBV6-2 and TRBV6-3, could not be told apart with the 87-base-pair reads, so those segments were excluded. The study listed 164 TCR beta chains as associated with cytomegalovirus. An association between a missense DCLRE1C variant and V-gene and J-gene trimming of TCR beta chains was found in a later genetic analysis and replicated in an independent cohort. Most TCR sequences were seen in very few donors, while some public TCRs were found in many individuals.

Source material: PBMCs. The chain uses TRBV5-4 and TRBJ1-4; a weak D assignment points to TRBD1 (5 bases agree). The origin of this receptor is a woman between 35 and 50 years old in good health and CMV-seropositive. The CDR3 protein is CASSLDVRVRSLFF. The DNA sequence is TGTGCCAGCAGCTTGGACGTCAGGGTAAGATCACTGTTTTTT.